The 5 T cell receptor beta chains below all came from one sample that was sequenced in a study of blood T cell repertoires in COVID-19. Here immunoSEQ multiplex PCR was the method, and the copy in TCRdb shows in-frame clones only, minus some. The data show about 41,000 clones, 87% seen once. The sequencing input was peripheral blood. These receptors originate from a man aged 55 to 70 with acute or convalescent COVID-19.

The chain uses TRBV19 and TRBJ2-3; TRBD1 matches 8 bases. The CDR3 is 15 residues long. V lost 5 bases and J lost 1; bases outside the gene matches: 5. Germline CDR1 is LNHDA and CDR2 is SQIVND (reference sequence). CDR3 in DNA: TGTGCCAGTAGTCCCGGACAGGGCGGCACAGATACGCAGTATTTT. It codes for CASSPGQGGTDTQYF.

This rearrangement joins TRBV3-1 (or the pseudogene TRBV3-2) to TRBJ2-7, with 10 bases that match TRBD2. J lost 0 bases, V lost 0 bases, and 8 bases had no gene match. The CDR3 consists of 18 residues. In germline, CDR1 is LGHDT, CDR2 YNNKEL (reference sequence). CDR3 loop: CASSQDWTSGKTSYEQYF. The CDR3 bases are TGTGCCAGCAGCCAAGATTGGACTAGCGGAAAGACCTCCTACGAGCAGTACTTC.

The chain combines TRBV10-3 with TRBJ2-7, with TRBD2 matching 7 bases. The junction had 7 bases not matched to a gene; V was cut back by 10 bases and J by 1 base. Per the germline V gene, CDR1 is ENHRY and CDR2 is SYGVKD. The CDR3 is 13 residues long. Here the CDR3 reads CARGTSDSYEQYF. The CDR3 bases are TGTGCCAGGGGTACTAGCGATTCCTACGAGCAGTACTTC.

The chain is built from TRBV5-1 and TRBJ2-7; D perhaps matches TRBD2 (6 bases). V was clipped by 7 bases and J by 7 bases, with 24 bases between them. The CDR3 runs to 15 residues. The germline V gene encodes CDR1 SGHRS and CDR2 YFSETQ. The CDR3 loop is CASDSGQALKGEQYF. CDR3 nucleotide sequence: TGCGCCAGCGACAGCGGGCAGGCACTAAAAGGAGAGCAGTACTTC.

The chain is built from TRBV21-1 and TRBJ1-1. TRBV21-1 is a listed pseudogene. The CDR3 has 14 amino acids. CDR3 nucleotide sequence: TGTGCCAGCAGCAAAGTTTGGGGAGCCTTTGAAGCTTTCTTT. Translation: CASSKVWGAFEAFF.